The 25 T cell receptor beta chains presented below share a single source sample, sequenced in a study of tumor and adjacent non-tumor tissue in lung cancer. The template was RNA from unsorted bulk tissue. Distant lung tissue was collected more than 3 cm away from the tumor edge. TCRbeta libraries were built with three rounds of nested PCR, modified from ARM-PCR. TCRdb re-analysed the multiplex PCR reads in MiXCR, keeping a single row per CDR3 protein. The repertoire includes more than 35,000 distinct CDR3 sequences, roughly 60% of them detected once, and 15% to 20% sits in the top ten. The sample consisted of distant non-tumor lung tissue. The receptors stem from a woman between 35 and 50 years old with non-small cell lung cancer.

This clonotype was seen only a few times. A read error may account for a junction end that differs from germline. The V call is TRBV10-2, the J call TRBJ2-1; 10 bases map to TRBD2. There are 16 residues in the CDR3. Germline V gene lookup returns CDR1 WSHSY and CDR2 SAAADI. Written as DNA, the CDR3 is TGCGCCATCAGTGAGTCTAGCGGGAGCTCCTTCAATGAGCAGTTCTTC. Translating it yields CAISESSGSSFNEQFF.

Remarks on this clonotype: Likely a read error: the CDR3 ends without its conserved phenylalanine or tryptophan. The limits of the CDR3 on the DNA are not certain, so only TCRdb's listed CDR3 is given. The chain uses TRBV12-3 or TRBV12-4 and TRBJ1-1. The CDR3 length is 15 residues, termini included. CDR3 in amino acids: CASNTKGMGFPEVFY.

In its sample, this clonotype is medium-sized. A single base separates this from a much larger clone, so it may be a read error. The gene calls are TRBV11-2 and TRBJ1-1; D uncertain. Germline V gene sequence: CDR1 SGHAT, CDR2 FQNNGV. The length of the CDR3 is 16 residues. Trimming pared 1 base from V and 3 bases from J, leaving 15 bases between. CDR3 nucleotides: TGTGCCAGCAGCTTAGGGTCAGGCCTGGCGGACACTGAAGCTTTCTTT. Translated: CASSLGSGLADTEAFF.

CDR3 DNA sequence: TGCAGTGCTAGAGTCGGGTGGAAGGATTACAATGAGCAGTTCTTC. It is translated as CSARVGWKDYNEQFF. The genes are TRBV20-1 and TRBJ2-1, with no clear D. Per the germline V gene, CDR1 is DFQATT and CDR2 is SNEGSKA (reference sequence). V was clipped by 1 base and J by 4 bases, with 14 bases between them. The CDR3 extends over 15 amino acids.

A word on this clonotype: Given a much more abundant clone one base away, this may be a read error. DNA of the CDR3: TGTGCCAGCAGCCCATCCGACTGGTTGGGGCAGTACTTC. This gives the protein CASSPSDWLGQYF. This rearrangement joins TRBV28 to TRBJ2-7; D gene unclear. The CDR3 is 13 residues long. V was clipped by 6 bases and J by 9 bases, with 18 bases between them. CDR1 and CDR2 (germline): MDHEN, SYDVKM.

As concerns this clonotype: Lacking the conserved final phenylalanine or tryptophan, this CDR3 likely reflects a read error. The rearrangement uses TRBV5-4 and TRBJ2-5; D might be TRBD1 (6 bases). Germline CDR1 reads SGHNT; CDR2 reads YYREEE (reference sequence). V was clipped by 6 bases and J by 5 bases, with 17 bases between them. The CDR3 extends over 14 amino acids. In nucleotides, the CDR3 is TGTGCCAGCAACGCAGGGGCGACTGGGGAGACCCAGTACCTC. Protein: CASNAGATGETQYL.

This clonotype occurred a few times. CDR3 bases: TGTGCCATCAGTGAGGGGGCTAGTGTTGAGCCCCAGCATTTT. This encodes CAISEGASVEPQHF. The chain links TRBV10-3 to TRBJ1-5; D is possibly TRBD1 (5 bases). With 2 bases removed from V and 8 bases from J, the gap between germline ends came to 13 bases. Germline V lookup: CDR1 ENHRY, CDR2 SYGVKD. This CDR3 region has 14 residues.

This clonotype has a count of ten or more. The chain carries TRBV11-2 and TRBJ2-7, with TRBD2 as a possible D gene (5 bases). This CDR3 contains 14 residues. The V end was cut by 3 bases, the J end by 1 base, with 10 bases between. Germline CDR1 reads SGHAT; CDR2 reads FQNNGV. The CDR3 protein is CASSLYGGSYEQYF. The CDR3 DNA follows: TGTGCCAGCAGCTTGTATGGAGGATCCTACGAGCAGTACTTC. Full variable domain (missing parts from reference TRBV11-2 and TRBJ2-7): EAGVAQSPRYKIIEKRQSVAFWCNPISGHATLYWYQQILGQGPKLLIQFQNNGVVDDSQLPKDRFSAERLKGVDSTLKIQPAKLEDSAVYLCASSLYGGSYEQYFGPGTRLTVT.

This clonotype was observed many times. J is TRBJ1-2 and V is TRBV6-1, with 7 positions matching TRBD1. V trimming: 4 bases; J trimming: 4 bases; junction bases outside the gene matches: 6. Germline V lookup: CDR1 MNHNS, CDR2 SASEGT. The CDR3 runs 14 residues. As DNA, the CDR3 is TGTGCCAGCAGTGCAGGGGGACCGACCTATGGCTACACCTTC. Amino acid sequence: CASSAGGPTYGYTF.

The J gene is TRBJ1-4, the V gene TRBV7-9; possible D gene TRBD1, 6 bases. From germline, CDR1 is SEHNR and CDR2 FQNEAQ (reference sequence). The CDR3 spans 15 residues. V lost 5 bases and J lost 5, with 15 bases in between. CDR3 amino acids: CASSPPLGANEKLFF. The CDR3 nucleotides read TGTGCCAGCAGCCCCCCCCTGGGGGCAAATGAAAAACTGTTTTTT. Filled out from reference TRBV7-9 and TRBJ1-4, the complete variable domain reads DTGVSQNPRHKITKRGQNVTFRCDPISEHNRLYWYRQTLGQGPEFLTYFQNEAQLEKSRLLSDRFSAERPKGSFSTLEIQRTEQGDSAMYLCASSPPLGANEKLFFGSGTQLSVL.

This clonotype came up a few times. The rearrangement links TRBV20-1 to TRBJ2-7; TRBD1 is a possible D gene (6 bases). From germline, CDR1 is DFQATT and CDR2 SNEGSKA (reference sequence). V lost 7 bases and J 0 bases, leaving 13 bases between the germline ends. The CDR3 totals 13 residues. The CDR3 bases are TGCAGTGTCCCTTCGGACAGCTCCTACGAGCAGTACTTC. Its translation is CSVPSDSSYEQYF.

This chain connects TRBV30 to TRBJ2-1; D might be TRBD2 (6 bases). This CDR3 comprises 15 residues. The V and J ends lost 4 bases and 7 bases respectively, with 20 bases between them. Germline lookup yields CDR1 GTSNPN and CDR2 SVGIG (reference sequence). The CDR3 loop is CAWMKVGSVRNEQFF. CDR3 DNA: TGTGCCTGGATGAAGGTCGGGAGTGTAAGGAATGAGCAGTTCTTC.

The J gene is TRBJ2-4, the V gene TRBV20-1, with D tentatively TRBD1 (7 bases). CDR3 size: 15 residues. Germline V gene data show CDR1 as DFQATT and CDR2 as SNEGSKA (reference sequence). Trimming left V 2 bases short and J 6 bases short, with 17 bases between. CDR3: CSARPGGTRGNIQYF. The CDR3 DNA reads TGCAGTGCTAGACCAGGGGGGACAAGGGGAAACATTCAGTACTTC.

A remark on this clonotype: A single base separates this from a much larger clone, so it may be a read error. This chain links TRBV4-2 with TRBJ2-2, with D possibly matching TRBD2 (5 bases). Trimming left V 0 bases short and J 4 bases short, with 12 bases between. CDR1 is LGHNA, CDR2 YNFKEQ, per germline. The CDR3 has 16 amino acids. For the CDR3, the DNA is TGTGCCAGCAGCCAAGATTTTTTAGCGACCACCGGGGAGCTGTTTTTT. Protein product: CASSQDFLATTGELFF.

This clonotype occurred a few times. A read error may explain this, as a much larger clone is one base away. The V and J genes are TRBV5-4 and TRBJ1-3; D perhaps matches TRBD1 (6 bases). The length of the CDR3 is 12 residues. Germline CDR1 SGHNT, CDR2 YYREEE (reference sequence). The CDR3 spells CASSIRGNTMYF. The CDR3 DNA is TGTGCCAGCAGCATCAGGGGAAACACCATGTATTTT.

Of note for this clonotype: One base away lies a much larger clone, so this may be a sequencing read error. This is likely a read error, given that the CDR3 carries no conserved phenylalanine or tryptophan at its end. The CDR3 nucleotides are TGTGCCAGCAGCTTATTTGTGGGAGGATATCCCGGGGAGCTGTTTTCT. This encodes CASSLFVGGYPGELFS. The rearrangement joins TRBV7-9 to TRBJ2-2; D perhaps matches TRBD2 (6 bases). Per germline, CDR1 SEHNR and CDR2 FQNEAQ (reference sequence). The CDR3 sequence is 16 residues long. V dropped 2 bases and J dropped 6 bases, with 16 bases sitting between them.

The V gene is TRBV4-2, the J gene TRBJ2-5; 7 bases line up with TRBD1. The germline V gene has CDR1 LGHNA and CDR2 YNFKEQ. The CDR3 contains 15 residues. The trim removed 7 bases at V and 0 bases at J, leaving 8 bases unmatched. The CDR3 region is CASTQAGTDQETQYF. CDR3 nucleotides: TGTGCCAGCACCCAGGCTGGGACAGACCAAGAGACCCAGTACTTC.

To note about this clonotype: One base away lies a much larger clone, so this may be a sequencing read error. The chain joins TRBV7-9 to TRBJ2-5; D gene unclear. This CDR3 is built from 15 residues. CDR1 SEHNR and CDR2 FQNEAQ come from the germline V gene (reference sequence). V gave up 3 bases and J gave up 3 bases, with 14 bases separating them. CDR3 coding DNA: TGTGCCAGCAGCTTGGGGTTGAAAGAGAAAGAGACCCAGTACTTC. Amino acid sequence: CASSLGLKEKETQYF.

The V gene is TRBV7-9, the J gene TRBJ2-7; D ambiguous. The V and J ends lost 3 bases and 0 bases respectively, with 24 bases between them. The CDR3 sequence is 19 residues long. CDR1 and CDR2 (germline): SEHNR, FQNEAQ (reference sequence). The chain's CDR3 is CASSLNTGANLYLSYEQYF. In nucleotides, the CDR3 is TGTGCCAGCAGCTTGAACACGGGTGCCAACCTATACCTCTCCTACGAGCAGTACTTC.

This clonotype occurred many times. This chain uses TRBV29-1 with TRBJ2-3; TRBD2 is a possible D gene (5 bases). The length of the CDR3 is 14 residues. Germline V CDR1 and CDR2: SQVTM, ANQGSEA. Trimming stripped 1 base from V and 4 bases from J, with 12 bases between. The DNA of the CDR3 is TGCAGCGTTGAAGCAGGAGGCGGCGCAGATACGCAGTATTTT. Translation: CSVEAGGGADTQYF.

This clonotype was seen repeatedly, ten times or more. V gene TRBV12-3 or TRBV12-4 combines with J gene TRBJ2-1; the D gene could be TRBD1 or TRBD2 (5 bases each). The CDR3 sequence is 15 residues long. The V end lost 1 base, the J end lost 8 bases, and 15 bases lay between the germline ends. The CDR3 DNA reads as TGTGCCAGCAGTTTAGTGGCCCCCAGAGGGGATGAGCAGTTCTTC. It codes for CASSLVAPRGDEQFF.

In the case of this clonotype: Given the absence of the conserved phenylalanine or tryptophan at the CDR3 end, a read error is likely. The DNA is omitted, as the CDR3 cannot be located on it reliably, and the CDR3 follows TCRdb's listing. The chain combines TRBV6-6 with TRBJ1-1. Germline V lookup: CDR1 MNHNY, CDR2 SVGAGI (reference sequence). The CDR3 length is 13 residues, termini included. CDR3 residues: CASSYDVFTEALL.

Worth noting for this clonotype: A much larger clone lies a single base off, so this may be a read error. The chain links TRBV6-1 to TRBJ2-1; tentative D call: TRBD1 (6 bases). The germline gives CDR1 MNHNS, CDR2 SASEGT. This CDR3 region has 14 residues. DNA of the CDR3: TGTACCAGCAAGGACGGGACATCCTACAATGAGCAGTTCTTC. Protein product: CTSKDGTSYNEQFF.

This clonotype has a count of ten or more. The chain employs TRBV13 and TRBJ2-1; 9 bases line up with TRBD2. Germline CDR1 reads PRHDT; CDR2 reads FYEKMQ (reference sequence). This CDR3 is built from 14 residues. V trimming: 9 bases; J trimming: 7 bases; junction bases outside the gene matches: 10. CDR3 residues: CASASGGPGNEQFF. Written as DNA, the CDR3 is TGTGCCAGTGCCAGCGGGGGGCCGGGGAATGAGCAGTTCTTC. The full variable domain, rest sourced from reference TRBV13 and TRBJ2-1, is AAGVIQSPRHLIKEKRETATLKCYPIPRHDTVYWYQQGPGQDPQFLISFYEKMQSDKGSIPDRFSAQQFSDYHSELNMSSLELGDSALYFCASASGGPGNEQFFGPGTRLTVL.

For this clonotype: Relative to the germline gene, one junction end is altered; a read error may explain this. This chain connects TRBV20-1 to TRBJ2-1, with 9 bases that match TRBD2. Germline-derived CDR1 and CDR2 are DFQATT and SNEGSKA (reference sequence). This CDR3 is 16 amino acids long. CDR3 residues: CSANTLSGGSYNEQFF. The CDR3 coding sequence is TGTAGTGCTAACACTTTGAGCGGGGGGAGCTACAATGAGCAGTTCTTC.